This T cell receptor beta chain was captured in a study of T cells in Graves' hyperthyroidism and ophthalmopathy. Study results and limitations: Most expanded thyroid clonotypes above 0.001 recurred in blood.

For the diagnoses, clinical symptoms, serum thyroxine and TRAb, thyroid ultrasound and orbital computed tomography were used. Concerning this clonotype itself: No antigen is known for it.

What was amplified from RNA transcripts were TCR beta CDR3 regions. During a first-round RT-PCR of the TCR CDR3, the HTBI primer set was used. MiXCR, applied by TCRdb to the multiplex PCR reads, yields one record per CDR3 protein. The sample has hundreds of thousands of distinct CDR3 sequences, 45% seen once; the top ten hold roughly 6.5%. CDR1 is SQVTM, CDR2 ANQGSEA, per germline. This CDR3 has 13 amino acids. V lost 2 bases to trimming and J lost 7 bases, with 14 bases between them. The chain recombines TRBV29-1 with TRBJ1-1; D gene ambiguous. Specimen: peripheral blood or thyroid tissue (not recorded which). The receptor's source is an adult man with Graves' disease, either hyperthyroidism or ophthalmopathy (not recorded which). This CDR3 is CSVERGLRFEAFF. The CDR3 region has the DNA TGCAGCGTTGAAAGAGGGTTACGTTTTGAAGCTTTCTTT. Full variable domain (remainder filled in from reference TRBV29-1 and TRBJ1-1): SAVISQKPSRDICQRGTSLTIQCQVDSQVTMMFWYRQQPGQSLTLIATANQGSEATYESGFVIDKFPISRPNLTFSTLTVSNMSPEDSSIYLCSVERGLRFEAFFGQGTRLTVV.